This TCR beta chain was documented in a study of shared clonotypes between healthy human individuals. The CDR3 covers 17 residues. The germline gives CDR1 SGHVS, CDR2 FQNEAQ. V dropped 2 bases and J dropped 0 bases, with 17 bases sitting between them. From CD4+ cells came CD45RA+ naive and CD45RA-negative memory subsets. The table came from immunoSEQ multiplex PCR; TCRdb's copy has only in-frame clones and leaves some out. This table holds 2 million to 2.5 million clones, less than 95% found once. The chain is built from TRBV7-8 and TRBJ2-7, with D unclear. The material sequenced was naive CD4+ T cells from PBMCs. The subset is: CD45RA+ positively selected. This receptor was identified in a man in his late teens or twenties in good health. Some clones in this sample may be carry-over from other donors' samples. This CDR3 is CASSLPRVNRSSYEQYF. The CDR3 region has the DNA TGTGCCAGCAGCTTACCAAGGGTAAATAGGAGCTCCTACGAGCAGTACTTC.